Included here is one TCR beta chain sequence, with context. J gave up 2 bases and V 4 bases, and 9 bases lay outside the gene matches. CDR1 is SGHRS, CDR2 YFSETQ, per germline. CDR3 size: 18 residues. Under the authors' procedure: Quantification of nucleated cells was approximated via reference gene primer amplification. Assay: immunoSEQ multiplex PCR; the TCRdb copy retains only in-frame clones and omits some. Clone size and V and J calls were adopted from that table, with D and trimming inferred from the DNA. This table has just over 200,000 clones, 86% appearing once. These data come from a study of blood T cell repertoires in COVID-19. Study as a whole: COVID-19 samples, acute and convalescent, were from the United States, Italy and Spain. From T cells, B-cell-depleted T cells, or PBMCs came the material, which was cDNA or gDNA.

The specimen sequenced was peripheral blood. The rearrangement links TRBV5-1 to TRBJ2-2, with 12 nucleotides matching TRBD2. This clonotype was obtained from a man at least 80 years old with acute or convalescent COVID-19. The CDR3 is CASSLPGLAGQNTGELFF. The CDR3 nucleotides are TGCGCCAGCAGCCTACCCGGACTAGCGGGGCAAAACACCGGGGAGCTGTTTTTT.